Listed below are T cell receptor beta chains from one sample, sequenced in a study of blood T cell repertoires in COVID-19. Using immunoSEQ multiplex PCR, the repertoire was profiled, and TCRdb retains in-frame clones only, with some absent. The sample lists some 130,000 clones; approximately 74% were seen once. Sequencing was done on a sample of peripheral blood. The receptors derive from a woman aged 65 to 85 with acute or convalescent COVID-19. The CDR3 runs from the conserved cysteine through the conserved F or W. Clone size, where shown, is once, few, many, or a class for clones that have expanded.

clone size: -
V gene: TRBV12-3/TRBV12-4
CDR3 protein: CASSSVGASPLHF

clone size: -
V gene: TRBV6-5
CDR3 protein: CASAPPGIFYNEQFF

clone size: -
V gene: TRBV19
CDR3 protein: CASSSGLAGGQETQYF

clone size: few
V gene: TRBV9
CDR3 protein: CASSVAVRGGDTQYF

clone size: -
V gene: TRBV7-7
CDR3 protein: CASSSQPGGQETQYF

clone size: -
V gene: TRBV6-5
CDR3 protein: CASSYSQGRQPQHF

clone size: -
V gene: TRBV14
CDR3 protein: CASSPGGGLHYGYTF

clone size: -
V gene: TRBV6-5
CDR3 protein: CASSYSGAVPETQYF

clone size: -
V gene: TRBV21-1
CDR3 protein: CASSKAGTNNSPLHF

clone size: -
V gene: TRBV3-1/TRBV3-2
CDR3 protein: CASSHTPRRNYEQYF